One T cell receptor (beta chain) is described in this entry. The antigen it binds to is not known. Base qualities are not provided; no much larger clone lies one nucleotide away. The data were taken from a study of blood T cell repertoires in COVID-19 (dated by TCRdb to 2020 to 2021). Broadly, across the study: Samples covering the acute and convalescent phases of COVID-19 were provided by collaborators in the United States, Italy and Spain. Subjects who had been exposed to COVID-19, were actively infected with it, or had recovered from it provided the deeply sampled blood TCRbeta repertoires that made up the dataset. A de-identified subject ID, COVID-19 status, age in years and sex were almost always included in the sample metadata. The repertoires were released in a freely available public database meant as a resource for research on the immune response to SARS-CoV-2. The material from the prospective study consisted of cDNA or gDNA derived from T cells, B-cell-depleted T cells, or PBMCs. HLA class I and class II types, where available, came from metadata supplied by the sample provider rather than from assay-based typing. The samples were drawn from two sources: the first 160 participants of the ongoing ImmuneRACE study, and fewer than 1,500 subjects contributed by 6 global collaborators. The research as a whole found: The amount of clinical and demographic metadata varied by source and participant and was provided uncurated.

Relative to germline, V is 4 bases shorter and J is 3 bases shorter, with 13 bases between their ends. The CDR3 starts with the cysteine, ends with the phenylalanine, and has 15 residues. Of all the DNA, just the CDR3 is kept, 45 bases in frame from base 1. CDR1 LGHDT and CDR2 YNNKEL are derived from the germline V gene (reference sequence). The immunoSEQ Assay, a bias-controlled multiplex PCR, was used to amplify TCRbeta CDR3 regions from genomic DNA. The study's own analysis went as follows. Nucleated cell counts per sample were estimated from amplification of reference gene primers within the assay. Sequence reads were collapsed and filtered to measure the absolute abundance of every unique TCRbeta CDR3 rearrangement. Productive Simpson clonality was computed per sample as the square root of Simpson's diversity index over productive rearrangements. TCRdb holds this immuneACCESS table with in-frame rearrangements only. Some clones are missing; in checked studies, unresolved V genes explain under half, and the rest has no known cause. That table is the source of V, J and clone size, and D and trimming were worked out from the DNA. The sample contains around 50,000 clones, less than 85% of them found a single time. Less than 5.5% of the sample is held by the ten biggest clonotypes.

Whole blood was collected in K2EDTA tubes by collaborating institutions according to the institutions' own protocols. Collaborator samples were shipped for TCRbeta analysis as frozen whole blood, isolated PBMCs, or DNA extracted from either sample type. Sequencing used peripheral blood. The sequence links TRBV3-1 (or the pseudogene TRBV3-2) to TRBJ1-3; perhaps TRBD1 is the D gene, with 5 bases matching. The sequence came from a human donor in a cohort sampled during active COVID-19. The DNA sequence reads TGTGCCAGCAGCCTTAAGCAGGGAGGTGGAAACACCATATATTTT. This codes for CASSLKQGGGNTIYF.